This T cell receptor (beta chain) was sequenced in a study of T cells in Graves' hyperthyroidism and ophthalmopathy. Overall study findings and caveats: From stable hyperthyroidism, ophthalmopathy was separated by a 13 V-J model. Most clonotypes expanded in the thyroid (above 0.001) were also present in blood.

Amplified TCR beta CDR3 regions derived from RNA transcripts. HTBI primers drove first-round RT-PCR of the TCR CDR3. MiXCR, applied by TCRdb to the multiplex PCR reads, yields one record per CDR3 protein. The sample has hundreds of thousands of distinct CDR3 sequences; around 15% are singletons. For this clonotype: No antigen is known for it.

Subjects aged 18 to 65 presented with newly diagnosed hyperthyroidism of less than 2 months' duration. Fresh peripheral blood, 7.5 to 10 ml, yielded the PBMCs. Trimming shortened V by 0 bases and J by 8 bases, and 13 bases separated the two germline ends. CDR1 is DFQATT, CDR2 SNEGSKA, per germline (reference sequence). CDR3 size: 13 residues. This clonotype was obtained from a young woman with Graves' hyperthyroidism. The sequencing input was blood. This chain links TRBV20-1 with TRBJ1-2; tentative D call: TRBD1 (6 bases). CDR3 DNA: TGCAGTGCTAGAGATGCAGGGGCTGAAGGCTACACCTTC. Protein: CSARDAGAEGYTF.